The source of this T cell receptor beta chain is a study of CD8+ T cells in alopecia areata. The treatment is: oral pan-JAK inhibitor, 5-10 mg twice daily. Alopecia areata patients provided lesional scalp punch biopsies and peripheral blood. Cell sorting was applied to PBMCs, and CD4+ and CD8+ T cells were collected. The study's findings and limits: Only one nonresponder was present, which leaves the link between baseline CD8+ expansion and response uncertain.

The CDR3 covers 16 residues. Trimming cost V 1 base and J 2 bases; bases outside gene matches: 3. The V gene's germline CDR1 is SEHNR and CDR2 FQNEAQ (reference sequence). With respect to this clone: Antigen: not known.

RNA was extracted and reverse transcribed into cDNA as the sequencing template. The protocol was immunoSEQ multiplex PCR, while the TCRdb copy is restricted to in-frame clones and leaves out a portion. The repertoire holds 95,000 to 110,000 clones, with around 83% as singletons. Sequences were derived from CD8+ T cells sorted from blood, sampled at week 24, from a patient treated with tofacitinib. The receptor was isolated from a human donor with alopecia areata. This sequence joins TRBV7-9 and TRBJ2-1; 9 bases agree with TRBD1. CDR3 sequence reads: CASSLGYRGPYNEQFF. The CDR3 DNA sequence: TGTGCCAGCAGCTTAGGGTACAGGGGGCCCTACAATGAGCAGTTCTTC.